The clone carrying this T cell receptor beta chain was counted a few times. Its specificity is not known. CDR1 is SNHLY, CDR2 FYNNEI, per germline. Trimming left V 6 bases short and J 3 bases short, with 12 bases between. CDR3 size: 14 residues. This sample is drawn from a study of neoadjuvant anti-PD-1 for oral cavity cancer. For the study at large: Before surgery, most patients got three to four biweekly 3 mg/kg nivolumab doses. Around day 43, patients without progression received a fourth nivolumab dose before surgery. Notes on the study in general: After neoadjuvant nivolumab, PBMC T cell clonality was significantly higher in non-responders than responders.

Repertoires were generated with immunoSEQ multiplex PCR, while TCRdb's copy carries only in-frame clones and drops some. The sample records 55,000 to 80,000 clones, around 88% being singletons. PBMCs were not maintained or expanded in culture before analysis. The TCR comes from a person aged 40 to 85 with oral cavity squamous cell carcinoma. The J gene is TRBJ2-4, the V gene TRBV2; D remains ambiguous. The sample here was PBMCs, taken before nivolumab (anti-PD-1) treatment. The CDR3 loop is CASRNTVLKNIQYF. The CDR3 nucleotides are TGTGCCAGCAGAAATACGGTCCTCAAAAACATTCAGTACTTC.